The TCR beta chain described here comes from a study of radiotherapy plus CTLA-4 blockade in lung cancer. The data were produced by immunoSEQ multiplex PCR, yet TCRdb's version contains in-frame clones alone and is incomplete. The sample records some 100,000 clones, under 85% being singletons. Germline values: CDR1 SGHTA, CDR2 FQGNSA. The ends were cut back, 2 bases at V and 0 bases at J, with 8 bases in the middle. This CDR3 has 15 residues. This receptor was identified in a human donor with non-small cell lung cancer that progressed on radiotherapy plus ipilimumab. Sample: peripheral blood, taken from a patient treated with radiotherapy plus ipilimumab. This chain links TRBV7-2 with TRBJ1-5; D is ambiguous. Here the CDR3 reads CASSLLIGSNQPQHF. CDR3 nucleotides: TGTGCCAGCAGCTTATTGATCGGTAGCAATCAGCCCCAGCATTTT.